This TCR beta chain comes out of a study of response to subunit inactivated influenza vaccine. The study's findings and limits: Few additional T cells are recruited per seasonal influenza vaccination, authors suggested.

Concerning this clonotype: Its specificity is not known. With a much larger clone just one base away, this may be a read error.

TCRdb reprocessed the RT-PCR reads with MiXCR, giving one entry per CDR3 protein. The sample has 800,000 to 1,000,000 distinct CDR3 sequences; 21% are singletons. CDR1 is SGHRS, CDR2 YFSETQ, per germline. CDR3 length equals 12 residues. Trimming removed 5 bases from V and 0 bases from J, with 5 bases in between. The input for sequencing was PBMCs from blood, taken about 5 days after vaccination. The TCR originated in a man aged 50-60 years who received an inactivated influenza vaccine. The rearrangement joins TRBV5-1 to TRBJ2-5; the D is unclear. CDR3 sequence: CASRLYQETQYF. CDR3 DNA sequence: TGCGCCAGCAGATTGTACCAAGAGACCCAGTACTTC.